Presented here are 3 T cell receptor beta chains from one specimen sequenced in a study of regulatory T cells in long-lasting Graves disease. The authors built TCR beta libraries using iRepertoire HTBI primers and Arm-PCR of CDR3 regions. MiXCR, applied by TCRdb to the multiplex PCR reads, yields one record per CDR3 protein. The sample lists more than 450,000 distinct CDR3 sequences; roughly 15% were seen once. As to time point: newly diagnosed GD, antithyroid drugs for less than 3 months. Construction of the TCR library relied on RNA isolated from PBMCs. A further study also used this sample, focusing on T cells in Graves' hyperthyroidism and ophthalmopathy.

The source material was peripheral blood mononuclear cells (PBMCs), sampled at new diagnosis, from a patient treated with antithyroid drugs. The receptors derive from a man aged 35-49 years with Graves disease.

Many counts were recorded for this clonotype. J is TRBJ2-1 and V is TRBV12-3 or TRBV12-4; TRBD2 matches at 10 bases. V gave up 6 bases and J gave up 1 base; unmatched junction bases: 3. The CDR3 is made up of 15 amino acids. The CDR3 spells CASRSGRGSYNEQFF. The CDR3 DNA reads TGTGCCAGCAGAAGCGGGAGGGGGTCCTACAATGAGCAGTTCTTC.

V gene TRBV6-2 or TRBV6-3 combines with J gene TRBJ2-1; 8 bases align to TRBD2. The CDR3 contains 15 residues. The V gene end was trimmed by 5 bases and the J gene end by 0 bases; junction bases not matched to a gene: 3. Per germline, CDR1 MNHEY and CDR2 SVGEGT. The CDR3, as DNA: TGTGCCAGCAGTATAGCGGGACCCTCCTACAATGAGCAGTTCTTC. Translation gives CASSIAGPSYNEQFF.

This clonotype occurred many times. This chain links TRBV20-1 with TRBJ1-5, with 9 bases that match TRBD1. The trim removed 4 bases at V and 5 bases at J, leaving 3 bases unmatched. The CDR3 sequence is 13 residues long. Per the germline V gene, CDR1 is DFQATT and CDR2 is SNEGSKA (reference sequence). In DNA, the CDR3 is TGCAGTGCTATCGGACAGGGGCATCAGCCCCAGCATTTT. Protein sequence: CSAIGQGHQPQHF.